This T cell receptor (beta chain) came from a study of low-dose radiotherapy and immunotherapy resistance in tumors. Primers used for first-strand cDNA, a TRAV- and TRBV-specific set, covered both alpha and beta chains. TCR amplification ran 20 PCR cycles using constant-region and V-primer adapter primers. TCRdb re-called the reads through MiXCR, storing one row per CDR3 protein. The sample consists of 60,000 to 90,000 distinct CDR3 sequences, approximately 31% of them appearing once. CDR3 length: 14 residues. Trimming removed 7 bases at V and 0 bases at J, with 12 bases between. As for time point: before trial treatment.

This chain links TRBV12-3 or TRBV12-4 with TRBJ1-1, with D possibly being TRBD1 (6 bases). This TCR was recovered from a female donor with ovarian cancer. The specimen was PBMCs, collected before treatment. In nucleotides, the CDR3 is TGTGCCAGCAACAAACAGGGCATGAACACTGAAGCTTTCTTT. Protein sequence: CASNKQGMNTEAFF.